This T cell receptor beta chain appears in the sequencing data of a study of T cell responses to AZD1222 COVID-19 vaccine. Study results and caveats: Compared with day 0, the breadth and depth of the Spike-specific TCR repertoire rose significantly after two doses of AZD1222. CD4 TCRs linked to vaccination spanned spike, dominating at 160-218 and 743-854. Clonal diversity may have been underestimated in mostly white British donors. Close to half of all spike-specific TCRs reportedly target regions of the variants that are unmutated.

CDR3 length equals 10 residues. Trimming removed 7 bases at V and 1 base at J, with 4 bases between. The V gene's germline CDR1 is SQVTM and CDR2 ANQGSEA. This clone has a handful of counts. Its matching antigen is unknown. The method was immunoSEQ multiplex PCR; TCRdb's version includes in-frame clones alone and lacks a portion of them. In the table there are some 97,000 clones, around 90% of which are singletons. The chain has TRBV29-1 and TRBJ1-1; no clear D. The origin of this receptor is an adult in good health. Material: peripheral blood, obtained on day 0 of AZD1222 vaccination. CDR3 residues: CSDGNTEAFF. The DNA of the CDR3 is TGCAGCGACGGGAACACTGAAGCTTTCTTT.